Listed below are T cell receptor beta chains from one sample, sequenced in a study of blood T cell repertoires in COVID-19. Only in-frame clones appear in the TCRdb table, and some are missing; sequencing was by immunoSEQ multiplex PCR. The table has approximately 300,000 clones, roughly 88% seen once. The material sequenced was peripheral blood. These receptor sequences come from a human donor with COVID-19, enrolled during active disease. The donor label of this sample is uncertain. Each CDR3 is given with its conserved first and last residue. Each record gives: clone size, J gene, V gene, D gene, CDR3 DNA, CDR3 protein. The D gene is left open where the match is weak. For some rows the clone size is stated as once, few or many, or as a class when expanded; others skip it.

clone size: .
J gene: TRBJ1-1
V gene: TRBV10-3
D gene: .
CDR3 DNA: TGTGCCATCAGTGGGACAGACCAAAACACTGAAGCTTTCTTT
CDR3 protein: CAISGTDQNTEAFF

clone size: .
J gene: TRBJ2-7
V gene: TRBV2
D gene: .
CDR3 DNA: TGTGCCAGTTCCCTAATATCCTACGAGCAGTACTTC
CDR3 protein: CASSLISYEQYF

clone size: .
J gene: TRBJ1-6
V gene: TRBV11-2
D gene: .
CDR3 DNA: TGTGCCAGCAGCACCAGGGCGGACTCCTATAATTCACCCCTCCACTTT
CDR3 protein: CASSTRADSYNSPLHF

clone size: few
J gene: TRBJ2-1
V gene: TRBV7-9
D gene: TRBD2
CDR3 DNA: TGTGCCAGCAGCCTCACTAGCGGATACAATGAGCAGTTCTTC
CDR3 protein: CASSLTSGYNEQFF

clone size: .
J gene: TRBJ1-2
V gene: TRBV6-5
D gene: TRBD1
CDR3 DNA: TGTGCCAGCAGCGGACAGGGTTTGGGGGGCTACACCTTC
CDR3 protein: CASSGQGLGGYTF

clone size: .
J gene: TRBJ1-1
V gene: TRBV9
D gene: .
CDR3 DNA: TGTGCCAGCAGCAGCACCGGACTTACGAACACTGAAGCTTTCTTT
CDR3 protein: CASSSTGLTNTEAFF

clone size: .
J gene: TRBJ2-7
V gene: TRBV7-3
D gene: TRBD1
CDR3 DNA: TGTGCCAGCAGCTTAATGGGACAGGGTCTCCACGAGCAGTACTTC
CDR3 protein: CASSLMGQGLHEQYF

clone size: .
J gene: TRBJ1-3
V gene: TRBV18
D gene: TRBD1
CDR3 DNA: TGTGCCAGCTCACCATCGGGGACAGCAGGAAACACCATATATTTT
CDR3 protein: CASSPSGTAGNTIYF

clone size: .
J gene: TRBJ2-7
V gene: TRBV29-1
D gene: .
CDR3 DNA: TGCAGCGTTGAAGGCCGGGAATCCTCCTACGAGCAGTACTTC
CDR3 protein: CSVEGRESSYEQYF

clone size: .
J gene: TRBJ1-4
V gene: TRBV7-6
D gene: .
CDR3 DNA: TGTGCCAGCAGCCGCCCTGCCAGGGGAATAAATGAAAAACTGTTTTTT
CDR3 protein: CASSRPARGINEKLFF

clone size: .
J gene: TRBJ1-2
V gene: TRBV28
D gene: TRBD1
CDR3 DNA: TGTGCCAGCAGTTTGACCGGCTCGGGACAGGGGTTTTATGGCTACACCTTC
CDR3 protein: CASSLTGSGQGFYGYTF

clone size: .
J gene: TRBJ1-2
V gene: TRBV2
D gene: .
CDR3 DNA: TGTGCCAGCAAACCCATCCGTGCCAGCAGTACGGGTCAGGGCTTAAACTATGGCTACACCTTC
CDR3 protein: CASKPIRASSTGQGLNYGYTF

clone size: .
J gene: TRBJ2-7
V gene: TRBV7-9
D gene: TRBD2
CDR3 DNA: TGTGCCAGCAGCTTAGTTGCGGGAGCCGACGAGCAGTACTTC
CDR3 protein: CASSLVAGADEQYF

clone size: .
J gene: TRBJ1-2
V gene: TRBV6-5
D gene: TRBD1
CDR3 DNA: TGTGCCAGCAGTAGGACAGGGGTATACGGCTACACCTTC
CDR3 protein: CASSRTGVYGYTF

clone size: .
J gene: TRBJ1-1
V gene: TRBV29-1
D gene: TRBD1
CDR3 DNA: TGCAGCGCAGACAGGGGGGAGACTGAAGCTTTCTTT
CDR3 protein: CSADRGETEAFF

clone size: .
J gene: TRBJ1-2
V gene: TRBV20-1
D gene: TRBD1
CDR3 DNA: TGCAGTGCAAGTACGGGCGCGGGGCAGGGGGCCGTCTATGGCTACACCTTC
CDR3 protein: CSASTGAGQGAVYGYTF

clone size: .
J gene: TRBJ1-6
V gene: TRBV10-3
D gene: TRBD1
CDR3 DNA: TGTGCCATCAGGGAAGACAGGGGGGCTGATTCACCCCTCCACTTT
CDR3 protein: CAIREDRGADSPLHF

clone size: few
J gene: TRBJ1-2
V gene: TRBV3-1/TRBV3-2
D gene: .
CDR3 DNA: TGTGCCACCTCGAACGGACTGGGCTATGGCTACACCTTC
CDR3 protein: CATSNGLGYGYTF

clone size: .
J gene: TRBJ2-3
V gene: TRBV9
D gene: TRBD2
CDR3 DNA: TGTGCCAGCAGCCTTGGACTAGCGGACACAGATACGCAGTATTTT
CDR3 protein: CASSLGLADTDTQYF

clone size: .
J gene: TRBJ1-2
V gene: TRBV12-3/TRBV12-4
D gene: .
CDR3 DNA: TGTGCCAGCAGTTTAAAGGGGAAACTCACCTTC
CDR3 protein: CASSLKGKLTF

clone size: .
J gene: TRBJ2-1
V gene: TRBV19
D gene: .
CDR3 DNA: TGTGCCAGTACTAAAGAGCGGAGCTCCTACAATGAGCAGTTCTTC
CDR3 protein: CASTKERSSYNEQFF

clone size: once
J gene: TRBJ2-7
V gene: TRBV28
D gene: .
CDR3 DNA: TGTGCCAGCAGTTCGGTCTCTTCCACCTACGAGCAGTACTTC
CDR3 protein: CASSSVSSTYEQYF

clone size: .
J gene: TRBJ2-1
V gene: TRBV19
D gene: TRBD2
CDR3 DNA: TGTGCCAGTAGTCACCCCCGCGCTAGCGGGGGGAATGAGCAGTTCTTC
CDR3 protein: CASSHPRASGGNEQFF

clone size: .
J gene: TRBJ1-1
V gene: TRBV30
D gene: .
CDR3 DNA: TGTGCCTGGAGGCAAAGGGGGAACACTGAAGCTTTCTTT
CDR3 protein: CAWRQRGNTEAFF